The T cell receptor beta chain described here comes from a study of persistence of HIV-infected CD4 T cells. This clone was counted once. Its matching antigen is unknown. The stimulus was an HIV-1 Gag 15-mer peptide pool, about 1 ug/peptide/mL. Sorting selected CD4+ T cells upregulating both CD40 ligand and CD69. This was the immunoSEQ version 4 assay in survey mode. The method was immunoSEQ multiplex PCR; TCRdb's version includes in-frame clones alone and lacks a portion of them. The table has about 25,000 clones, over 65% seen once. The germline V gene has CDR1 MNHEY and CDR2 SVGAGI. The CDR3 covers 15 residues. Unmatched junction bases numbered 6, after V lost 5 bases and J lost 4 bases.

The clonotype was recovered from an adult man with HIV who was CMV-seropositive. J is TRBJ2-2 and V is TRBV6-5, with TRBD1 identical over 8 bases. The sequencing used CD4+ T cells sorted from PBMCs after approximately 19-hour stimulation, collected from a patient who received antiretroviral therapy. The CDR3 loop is CASSPRDRTTGELFF. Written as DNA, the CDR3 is TGTGCCAGCAGTCCTAGGGACAGGACCACCGGGGAGCTGTTTTTT.